Here is one T cell receptor (beta chain) with its context. Its antigen is as yet unknown. This entry comes from a study of monozygotic twins with inflammatory bowel disease. TCRdb reprocessed the 5' RACE reads and reports one entry per CDR3 protein, with no DNA. The listing records 350,000 to 550,000 distinct CDR3 sequences. Germline CDR1 reads LGHDT; CDR2 reads YNNKEL (reference sequence). The CDR3 length is 14 residues. The study, taken as a whole, reports: People with IBD had fewer clonotypes in common with others than healthy twins did, especially with disease activity. Discordant twins showed the same repertoire similarity as concordant twins, possibly from limited power.

The sequenced sample consisted of blood. The source is a human donor with ulcerative colitis or Crohn's disease, or a healthy co-twin of an affected twin (not recorded which). The chain joins TRBV3-1 to TRBJ1-6; the TCRdb call, TRBD1, lacks DNA for checking. CDR3 protein: CASTTGMSNSPLHF.